This T cell receptor (beta chain) appears in the sequencing data of a study of blood T cells in healthy people across ages. Primed by a sample-barcoded 5' primer and a J-beta primer mix, a second PCR proceeded for about 7 to 11 cycles. Using its own MiXCR run on the 5' RACE reads, TCRdb lists one record per CDR3 protein. The sample carries 600,000 to 1,000,000 distinct CDR3 sequences, roughly 64% recorded once. This CDR3 has 12 residues. Germline CDR1 ENHRY, CDR2 SYGVKD. Trimming at V came to 7 bases and at J to 11 bases, leaving 10 bases not matched to a gene. The receptor's source is a man aged 25 to 40 in good health. Specimen: blood. This chain connects TRBV10-3 to TRBJ1-1; 7 bases line up with TRBD1. The CDR3 region is CAITEGAGLAFF. DNA for the CDR3: TGTGCCATCACCGAGGGGGCAGGTTTGGCTTTCTTT.